This T cell receptor beta chain was sequenced in a study of liver allograft versus peripheral blood T cells. Study context: Within transplanted livers, the T cell receptor repertoires were examined and compared against the repertoires present in the peripheral blood of liver transplant recipients. Findings and caveats of the study: The authors reported that T cell receptor repertoires inside liver allografts differed from those in peripheral blood.

TCRdb itself ran the reads through MiXCR, one entry per CDR3 protein. This sample carries approximately 2,300 distinct CDR3 sequences, 15% to 20% of them seen once, and the ten largest clones take 20% to 25%. This clonotype was seen a single time. What it recognizes is unknown. Germline V lookup: CDR1 MNHNY, CDR2 SVGAGI (reference sequence). Trimming pared 5 bases from V and 10 bases from J, leaving 15 bases between. CDR3 size: 13 residues. The chain links TRBV6-6 to TRBJ2-1, with D uncertain. The clonotype originates from a human patient who had a liver transplant. Some T cells may originate from the graft donor. The CDR3 loop is CASSMTESYEQFF. In nucleotides, the CDR3 is TGTGCCAGCAGTATGACGGAGTCCTACGAGCAGTTCTTC.